The TCR beta chain described here comes from a study of blood T cell repertoires in COVID-19. The table came from immunoSEQ multiplex PCR; TCRdb's copy has only in-frame clones and leaves some out. Here the sample spans some 250,000 clones, 75% to 90% being singletons. As for this clone: A read error may account for a junction end that differs from germline.

Source material: peripheral blood. The sequence was collected from a woman aged 25 to 39 who had recovered from COVID-19.

The CDR3 region has the DNA TGTGCCAGCACCTTATGGCGGGACAGTCCCACTGAAGCTTTCTTT. Its translation is CASTLWRDSPTEAFF. This sequence joins TRBV11-2 and TRBJ1-1; 7 nucleotides align to TRBD1. Germline V gene lookup returns CDR1 SGHAT and CDR2 FQNNGV. This CDR3 spans 15 amino acids.